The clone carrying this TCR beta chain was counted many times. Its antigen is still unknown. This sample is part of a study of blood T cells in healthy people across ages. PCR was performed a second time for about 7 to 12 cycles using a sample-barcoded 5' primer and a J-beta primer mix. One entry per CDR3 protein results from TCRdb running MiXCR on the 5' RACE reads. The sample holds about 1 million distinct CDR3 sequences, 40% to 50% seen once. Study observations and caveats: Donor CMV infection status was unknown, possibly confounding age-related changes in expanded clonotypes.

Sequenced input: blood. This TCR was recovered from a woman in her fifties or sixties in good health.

For the CDR3, the DNA is TGTGCCAGCTCACCAGGTTGGAACGGAGGCAGAGATACGCAGTATTTT. Translated, it gives CASSPGWNGGRDTQYF. V usage is TRBV18 and J usage is TRBJ2-3, with TRBD2 as a possible D gene (5 bases). The CDR3 spans 16 residues. Germline loops: CDR1 KGHSH, CDR2 LQKENI. V was pared by 2 bases and J by 5 bases, with 17 bases between.